The 29 T cell receptor beta chains below all came from one sample that was sequenced in a study of monozygotic twins with cystic fibrosis. Clones were sequenced by immunoSEQ multiplex PCR, and TCRdb holds only the in-frame ones, with some missing. The sample yields 5,000 or so clones, 96% seen once. Sequenced input: blood. The receptor source for this set is a boy between 2 and 10 years old with cystic fibrosis.

The chain links TRBV2 to TRBJ1-1, with D possibly being TRBD1 (5 bases). CDR1 and CDR2 (germline): SNHLY, FYNNEI. CDR3 length equals 14 residues. V was pared by 6 bases and J by 4 bases, with 15 bases between. CDR3 amino acids: CASSYRGGSTEAFF. CDR3 DNA: TGTGCCAGCAGCTATAGGGGAGGTAGCACTGAAGCTTTCTTT.

The chain joins TRBV7-2 to TRBJ2-1; D is possibly TRBD2 (5 bases). Germline CDR1 is SGHTA and CDR2 is FQGNSA. Trimming pared 1 base from V and 10 bases from J, leaving 14 bases between. The CDR3 sequence is 14 residues long. The DNA for the CDR3 is TGTGCCAGCAGCTTAGAGACTTTGAGAGGGGAGCAGTTCTTC. It codes for CASSLETLRGEQFF.

The chain joins TRBV11-3 to TRBJ2-5, with TRBD1 as a possible D gene (6 bases). Trimming shortened V by 5 bases and J by 2 bases, and 21 bases separated the two germline ends. This CDR3 has 17 amino acids. Germline loops: CDR1 SGHNT, CDR2 YENEEA. The DNA for the CDR3 is TGTGCCAGCAGCCCGGTTGGGGGCACAGAAGTTCAAGAGACCCAGTACTTC. Translating it yields CASSPVGGTEVQETQYF.

The rearrangement links TRBV5-6 to TRBJ2-3; 8 bases match TRBD2. The germline gives CDR1 SGHDT, CDR2 YYEEEE. The CDR3 length is 15 residues. J lost 2 bases, V lost 3 bases, and 5 bases had no gene match. The chain's CDR3 is CASSYRGGHTDTQYF. In DNA form, the CDR3 reads TGTGCCAGCAGCTACCGCGGGGGGCACACAGATACGCAGTATTTT.

This chain connects TRBV27 to TRBJ1-2; D perhaps matches TRBD1 (6 bases). The V gene lost 3 bases and the J gene lost 4 bases, with 12 bases spanning the gap. The CDR3 has 14 residues. Germline V gene sequence: CDR1 MNHEY, CDR2 SMNVEV (reference sequence). Here the CDR3 reads CASSFRTAPYGYTF. In nucleotides, the CDR3 is TGTGCCAGCAGTTTCCGGACAGCCCCCTATGGCTACACCTTC.

This rearrangement joins TRBV7-2 to TRBJ2-7; maybe TRBD1 (5 bases). This CDR3 region has 12 residues. CDR1 SGHTA and CDR2 FQGNSA come from the germline V gene. The germline V and J ends were trimmed by 5 bases and 4 bases, with 9 bases remaining between them. As DNA, the CDR3 is TGTGCCAGCAGCCCCGACAGATACGAGCAGTACGTC. Translated: CASSPDRYEQYV.

V and J are TRBV7-9 and TRBJ1-1; D remains ambiguous. Looked up from germline, CDR1 is SEHNR and CDR2 is FQNEAQ (reference sequence). Trimming left V 5 bases short and J 5 bases short, with 12 bases between. The CDR3 length is 13 residues. This chain's CDR3 is CASSPGRGTEAFF. The CDR3 DNA follows: TGTGCCAGCAGCCCTGGGCGCGGAACTGAAGCTTTCTTT. Filled out from reference TRBV7-9 and TRBJ1-1, the complete variable domain reads DTGVSQNPRHKITKRGQNVTFRCDPISEHNRLYWYRQTLGQGPEFLTYFQNEAQLEKSRLLSDRFSAERPKGSFSTLEIQRTEQGDSAMYLCASSPGRGTEAFFGQGTRLTVV.

The V gene is TRBV5-6, the J gene TRBJ2-3, with 8 bases matching TRBD2. Germline values: CDR1 SGHDT, CDR2 YYEEEE. J gave up 6 bases and V 1 base, and 4 bases lay outside the gene matches. This CDR3 contains 14 residues. CDR3 sequence (DNA): TGTGCCAGCAGCTTGACTAGCGGAGGGGATACGCAGTATTTT. Its protein product is CASSLTSGGDTQYF.

The chain combines TRBV30 with TRBJ1-2; 8 bases are a match to TRBD1. Trimming cost V 4 bases and J 0 bases; bases outside gene matches: 10. CDR3 length: 16 residues. Germline V gene sequence: CDR1 GTSNPN, CDR2 SVGIG (reference sequence). CDR3 in amino acids: CAWNGDRPSPNYGYTF. The CDR3 nucleotides read TGTGCCTGGAACGGGGACAGGCCATCCCCTAACTATGGCTACACCTTC.

V gene TRBV14 combines with J gene TRBJ2-3; 10 bases are shared with TRBD2. CDR1 is SGHDN and CDR2 is FVKESK in the germline V gene. The CDR3 has 17 amino acids. Trimming at V came to 3 bases and at J to 2 bases, leaving 8 bases not matched to a gene. The CDR3 DNA follows: TGTGCCAGCAGCCAGGACCCGGGACTAGCGAACACAGATACGCAGTATTTT. Translated: CASSQDPGLANTDTQYF.

This chain uses TRBV9 with TRBJ2-1; a possible D gene is TRBD2 (6 bases). V was shortened by 0 bases and J by 8 bases, with 15 bases between the two germline ends. The CDR3 consists of 15 residues. Looked up from germline, CDR1 is SGDLS and CDR2 is YYNGEE. Here the CDR3 DNA reads TGTGCCAGCAGCGTAGCGGGGGTACCGAAGTATGAGCAGTTCTTC. It yields the protein CASSVAGVPKYEQFF. Combining the CDR3 with reference TRBV9 and TRBJ2-1 gives the whole variable domain DSGVTQTPKHLITATGQRVTLRCSPRSGDLSVYWYQQSLDQGLQFLIQYYNGEERAKGNILERFSAQQFPDLHSELNLSSLELGDSALYFCASSVAGVPKYEQFFGPGTRLTVL.

The rearrangement links TRBV6-1 to TRBJ2-1; 7 bases align to TRBD2. Germline V lookup: CDR1 MNHNS, CDR2 SASEGT. J gave up 0 bases and V 3 bases, and 2 bases lay outside the gene matches. The CDR3 is 15 residues long. The CDR3: CASSERTSSYNEQFF. As DNA, the CDR3 is TGTGCCAGCAGTGAGAGGACTAGCTCCTACAATGAGCAGTTCTTC.

The CDR3 DNA follows: TGCGCCAGCAGTCTTAGACACCGAACAGGCCCCCAAGAGACCCAGTACTTC. Translated: CASSLRHRTGPQETQYF. V and J are TRBV5-1 and TRBJ2-5; the D gene is possibly TRBD1 (5 bases). V dropped 5 bases and J dropped 1 base, with 21 bases sitting between them. CDR3 size: 17 residues. Germline CDR1 SGHRS, CDR2 YFSETQ.

V gene TRBV18 combines with J gene TRBJ2-3; D uncertain. V lost 2 bases, J lost 5 bases, and 2 bases lay in between. The CDR3 has 11 residues. Germline CDR1 is KGHSH and CDR2 is LQKENI. The CDR3 is CASSPLDTQYF. As DNA, the CDR3 is TGTGCCAGCTCACCATTAGATACGCAGTATTTT. The whole variable domain, filled in from reference TRBV18 and TRBJ2-3, reads NAGVMQNPRHLVRRRGQEARLRCSPMKGHSHVYWYRQLPEEGLKFMVYLQKENIIDESGMPKERFSAEFPKEGPSILRIQQVVRGDSAAYFCASSPLDTQYFGPGTRLTVL.

The chain joins TRBV11-2 to TRBJ2-7; D assignment may be TRBD1 or TRBD2 (5 bases each). CDR1 is SGHAT, CDR2 FQNNGV, per germline. The CDR3 covers 16 residues. The germline V and J ends were trimmed by 4 bases and 0 bases, with 16 bases remaining between them. CDR3 nucleotides: TGTGCCAGCAGCTCATTCCGGGGCAGTCTCTCCTACGAGCAGTACTTC. It translates to CASSSFRGSLSYEQYF.

The chain carries TRBV12-5 and TRBJ1-3, with D possibly TRBD1 on 6 matching bases. V was cut by 0 bases and J by 5 bases, with 11 bases left in between. The length of the CDR3 is 15 residues. The germline gives CDR1 LGHNT, CDR2 FRNRAP. CDR3 in amino acids: CASGLVQGYRNTIYF. CDR3 in DNA: TGTGCTAGTGGTTTGGTACAGGGCTACCGAAACACCATATATTTT.

The chain uses TRBV5-4 and TRBJ2-3; 9 bases line up with TRBD2. Trimming cost V 4 bases and J 2 bases; bases outside gene matches: 17. In germline, CDR1 is SGHNT, CDR2 YYREEE (reference sequence). CDR3 length equals 19 residues. The CDR3 coding sequence is TGTGCCAGCAGCCGCGGGGGTGATAGCGGGGGCCCTCTCACAGATACGCAGTATTTT. Protein sequence: CASSRGGDSGGPLTDTQYF.

The V and J genes are TRBV14 and TRBJ2-3; D is perhaps TRBD2 (5 bases). The germline V gene has CDR1 SGHDN and CDR2 FVKESK. With 0 bases removed from V and 0 bases from J, the gap between germline ends came to 10 bases. There are 16 residues in the CDR3. The CDR3 region is CASSQEPGMSTDTQYF. As DNA, the CDR3 is TGTGCCAGCAGCCAAGAACCGGGGATGAGCACAGATACGCAGTATTTT.

The chain couples TRBV19 to TRBJ2-5; TRBD2 matches at 7 bases. Germline V CDR1 and CDR2: LNHDA, SQIVND (reference sequence). The trim removed 3 bases at V and 5 bases at J, leaving 3 bases unmatched. The CDR3 is 13 amino acids. CDR3 in DNA: TGTGCCAGTAGTATGGAGGGAGGGGAGACCCAGTACTTC. This gives the protein CASSMEGGETQYF.

The chain employs TRBV7-2 and TRBJ2-7, with no clear D. Germline CDR1 is SGHTA and CDR2 is FQGNSA. The CDR3 runs to 14 residues. Trimming pared 1 base from V and 3 bases from J, leaving 10 bases between. CDR3 sequence reads: CASSLEPANYEQYV. The CDR3 DNA reads as TGTGCCAGCAGCTTAGAACCGGCTAACTACGAGCAGTACGTC.

This sequence joins TRBV29-1 and TRBJ1-5; a weak D match, TRBD1 (5 bases). V was pared by 4 bases and J by 2 bases, with 6 bases between. This CDR3 is built from 12 residues. The germline V gene has CDR1 SQVTM and CDR2 ANQGSEA. Written as DNA, the CDR3 is TGCAGCGTTGGGGGCGGCAATCAGCCCCAGCATTTT. It is translated as CSVGGGNQPQHF.

The chain employs TRBV7-9 and TRBJ1-2; 10 bases are shared with TRBD1. CDR3 length: 15 residues. The trim removed 4 bases at V and 5 bases at J, leaving 7 bases unmatched. Germline assignment: CDR1 SEHNR and CDR2 FQNEAQ (reference sequence). CDR3 sequence (DNA): TGTGCCAGCAGCTCGCCGGGACAGGGGATATATGGCTACACCTTC. Protein product: CASSSPGQGIYGYTF.

The V call is TRBV2, the J call TRBJ1-5; 9 positions match TRBD1. Germline-derived CDR1 and CDR2 are SNHLY and FYNNEI. The CDR3 runs to 16 residues. The V segment lost 4 bases and the J segment 0 bases; nucleotides outside the gene matches: 4. The CDR3 DNA sequence: TGTGCCAGCAGTGCGGGACAGGGCTATAGCAATCAGCCCCAGCATTTT. Translated, it gives CASSAGQGYSNQPQHF.

The J gene is TRBJ1-2, the V gene TRBV5-1, with 12 nucleotides matching TRBD1. The CDR3 covers 18 residues. V shed 0 bases and J 8 bases; nucleotides not matched to a gene: 14. Germline CDR1 SGHRS, CDR2 YFSETQ. The CDR3 loop reads CASSLDPGPGQGAEGYTF. The CDR3 DNA follows: TGCGCCAGCAGCTTGGACCCCGGACCGGGACAGGGGGCGGAAGGCTACACCTTC.

The V gene is TRBV10-3, the J gene TRBJ1-6; the match to TRBD1 covers 9 bases. The germline V gene encodes CDR1 ENHRY and CDR2 SYGVKD. The junction had 5 bases not matched to a gene; V was cut back by 7 bases and J by 7 bases. CDR3 length: 14 residues. This CDR3 is CAITSGTGNSPLHF. The DNA of the CDR3 is TGTGCCATCACCTCCGGGACAGGGAATTCACCCCTCCACTTT.

This clone was counted between two and nine times. The chain uses TRBV2 and TRBJ1-1; D uncertain. Between the trimmed V and J ends, which lost 4 bases and 8 bases, there was a span of 11 bases. CDR3 length: 12 amino acids. The germline V gene encodes CDR1 SNHLY and CDR2 FYNNEI. CDR3 sequence: CASSVGTDEAFF. In nucleotides, the CDR3 is TGTGCCAGCAGTGTAGGTACGGACGAAGCTTTCTTT.

A single count supports this clone. The rearrangement links TRBV5-6 to TRBJ2-5; TRBD1 agrees at 9 bases. With 3 bases clipped from V and 4 bases from J, the junction kept 19 bases outside the gene matches. In germline, CDR1 is SGHDT, CDR2 YYEEEE. There are 19 residues in the CDR3. CDR3 region: CASSSTAPGQGLFRETQYF. The CDR3, as DNA: TGTGCCAGCAGCTCAACCGCCCCGGGACAGGGTCTTTTCCGAGAGACCCAGTACTTC.

This chain links TRBV6-1 with TRBJ2-5; D is unresolved. Trimming stripped 2 bases from V and 2 bases from J, with 12 bases between. The germline V gene has CDR1 MNHNS and CDR2 SASEGT. The CDR3 runs 15 residues. The CDR3 spells CASSENRAVQETQYF. DNA of the CDR3: TGTGCCAGCAGTGAAAATAGGGCGGTTCAAGAGACCCAGTACTTC.

The rearrangement uses TRBV10-3 and TRBJ1-1; maybe TRBD1 (6 bases). Germline values: CDR1 ENHRY, CDR2 SYGVKD. V was cut by 7 bases and J by 6 bases, with 15 bases left in between. The CDR3 has 13 amino acids. CDR3 nucleotides: TGTGCCATCACTACACAACAGGGTTCTGAAGCTTTCTTT. Translated, it gives CAITTQQGSEAFF.